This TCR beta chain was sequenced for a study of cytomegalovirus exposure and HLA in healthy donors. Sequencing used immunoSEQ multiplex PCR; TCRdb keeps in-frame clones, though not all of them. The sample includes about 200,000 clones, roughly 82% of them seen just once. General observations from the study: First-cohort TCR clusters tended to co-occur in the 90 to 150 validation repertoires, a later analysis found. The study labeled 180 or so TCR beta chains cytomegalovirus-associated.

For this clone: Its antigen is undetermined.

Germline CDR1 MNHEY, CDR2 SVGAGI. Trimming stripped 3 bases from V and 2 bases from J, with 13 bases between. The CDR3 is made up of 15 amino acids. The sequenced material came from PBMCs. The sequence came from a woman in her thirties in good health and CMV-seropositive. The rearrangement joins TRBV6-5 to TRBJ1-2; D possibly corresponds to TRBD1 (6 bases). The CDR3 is CASSYRWDTNYGYTF. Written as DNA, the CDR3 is TGTGCCAGCAGTTATAGGTGGGACACAAACTATGGCTACACCTTC.